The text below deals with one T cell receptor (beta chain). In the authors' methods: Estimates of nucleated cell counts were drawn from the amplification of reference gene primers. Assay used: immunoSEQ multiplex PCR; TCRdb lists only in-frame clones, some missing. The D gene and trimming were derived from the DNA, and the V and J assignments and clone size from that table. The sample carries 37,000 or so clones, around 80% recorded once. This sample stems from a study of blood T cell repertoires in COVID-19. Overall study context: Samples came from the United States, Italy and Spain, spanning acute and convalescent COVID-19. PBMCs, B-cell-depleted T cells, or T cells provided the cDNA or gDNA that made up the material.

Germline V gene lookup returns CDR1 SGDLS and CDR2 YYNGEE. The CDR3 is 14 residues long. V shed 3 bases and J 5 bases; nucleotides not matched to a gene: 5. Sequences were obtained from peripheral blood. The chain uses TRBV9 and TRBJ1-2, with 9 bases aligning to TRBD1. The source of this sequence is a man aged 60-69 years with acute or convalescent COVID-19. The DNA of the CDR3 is TGTGCCAGCAGCGAGACAGGGGGTGTTTATGGCTACACCTTC. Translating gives CASSETGGVYGYTF.